What follows is one TCR beta chain and its context. The sample comes from a study of T cell responses to AZD1222 COVID-19 vaccine. V lost 4 bases and J 7 bases, leaving 19 bases between the germline ends. The CDR3 covers 16 residues. CDR1 is SGHDN and CDR2 is FVKESK in the germline V gene. Measured with immunoSEQ multiplex PCR; TCRdb has only the in-frame clones, and not every one. The profile shows 150,000 to 200,000 clones, about nine tenths of them singletons. J is TRBJ2-2 and V is TRBV14, with unresolved D. The source is an adult who received the AZD1222 COVID-19 vaccine. This specimen consisted of peripheral blood, obtained 28 days after the second AZD1222 dose. CDR3 protein: CASSPPLGFPGGELFF. In DNA, the CDR3 is TGTGCCAGCAGCCCACCACTCGGATTTCCCGGCGGGGAGCTGTTTTTT.